Here is one TCR beta chain with its context. Germline values: CDR1 MNHEY, CDR2 SVGAGI. V was shortened by 6 bases and J by 6 bases, with 15 bases between the two germline ends. The CDR3 has 14 amino acids. CD45RO negativity and positive selection for CCR7 defined naive CD8 cells, a population that excluded terminally differentiated effector memory CD45RA+ cells. Adult donors, all healthy and HIV-negative, had no recent acute infections or vaccinations. Every donor was a Caucasian adult from Nashville, Tennessee. This sample is drawn from a study of shared clonotypes between healthy human individuals. Assay execution proceeded at the deep level. Method: immunoSEQ multiplex PCR; TCRdb's copy keeps in-frame clones and lacks some. The sample lists about 2.1 million clones, 93% occurring once.

The chain carries TRBV6-5 and TRBJ2-1; D remains unclear. Material: naive CD8+ T cells from PBMCs. This TCR was recovered from a man between 18 and 29 years old in good health. Some clones in this sample may be carry-over from other donors' samples. In DNA form, the CDR3 reads TGTGCCAGCAGACTCGGGCCCCGGGTCAATGAGCAGTTCTTC. Protein sequence: CASRLGPRVNEQFF.